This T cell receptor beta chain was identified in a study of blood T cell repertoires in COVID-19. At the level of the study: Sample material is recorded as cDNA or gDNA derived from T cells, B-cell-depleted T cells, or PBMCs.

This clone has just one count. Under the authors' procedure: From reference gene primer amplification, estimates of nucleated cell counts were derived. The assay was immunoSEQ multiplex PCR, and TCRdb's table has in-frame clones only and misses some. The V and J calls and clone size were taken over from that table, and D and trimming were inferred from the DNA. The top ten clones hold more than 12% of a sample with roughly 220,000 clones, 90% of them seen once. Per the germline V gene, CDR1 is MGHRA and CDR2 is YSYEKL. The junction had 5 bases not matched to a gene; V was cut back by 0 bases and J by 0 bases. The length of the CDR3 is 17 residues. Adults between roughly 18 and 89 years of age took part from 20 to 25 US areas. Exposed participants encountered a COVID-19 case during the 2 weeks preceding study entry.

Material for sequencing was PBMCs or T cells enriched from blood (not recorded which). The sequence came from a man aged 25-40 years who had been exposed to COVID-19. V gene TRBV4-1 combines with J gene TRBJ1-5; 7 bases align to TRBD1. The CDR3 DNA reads TGCGCCAGCAGCCAAGACCCGGGACAGCTTAGCAATCAGCCCCAGCATTTT. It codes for CASSQDPGQLSNQPQHF.